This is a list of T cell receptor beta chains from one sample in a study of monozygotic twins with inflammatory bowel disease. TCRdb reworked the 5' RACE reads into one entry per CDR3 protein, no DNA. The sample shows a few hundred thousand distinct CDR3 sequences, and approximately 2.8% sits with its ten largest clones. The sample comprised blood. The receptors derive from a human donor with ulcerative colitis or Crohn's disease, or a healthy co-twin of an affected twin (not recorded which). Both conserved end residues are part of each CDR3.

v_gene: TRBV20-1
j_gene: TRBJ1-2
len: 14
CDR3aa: CSASGDFSNYGYTF

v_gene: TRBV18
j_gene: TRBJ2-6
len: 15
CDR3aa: CASSPGSSGANVLTF

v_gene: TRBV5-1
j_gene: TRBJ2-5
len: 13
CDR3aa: CASSLAVQETQYF

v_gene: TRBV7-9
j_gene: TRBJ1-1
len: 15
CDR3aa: CASSPGGGWNTEAFF

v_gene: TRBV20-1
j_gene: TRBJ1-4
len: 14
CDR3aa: CSASEGQDVGKLFF

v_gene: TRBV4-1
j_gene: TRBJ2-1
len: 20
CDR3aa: CASSQILTSGVPAQYNEQFF

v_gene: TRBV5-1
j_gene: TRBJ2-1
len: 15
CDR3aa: CASSSRDRPYNEQFF

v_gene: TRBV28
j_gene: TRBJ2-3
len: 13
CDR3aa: CASSSGHTDTQYF

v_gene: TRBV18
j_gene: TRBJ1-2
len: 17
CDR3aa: CASSPYDQFRRSNGYTF

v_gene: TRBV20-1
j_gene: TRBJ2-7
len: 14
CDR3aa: CSALRVQLSYEQYF

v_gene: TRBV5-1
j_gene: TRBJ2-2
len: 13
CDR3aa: CASSTRSTGELFF

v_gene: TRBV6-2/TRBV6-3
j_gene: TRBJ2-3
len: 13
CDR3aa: CASSLSTEDTQYF

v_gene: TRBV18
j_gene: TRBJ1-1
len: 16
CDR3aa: CASSLSQSTMNTEAFF

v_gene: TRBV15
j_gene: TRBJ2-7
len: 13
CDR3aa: CATSYTGSEEQYF

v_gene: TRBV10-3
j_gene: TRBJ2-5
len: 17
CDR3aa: CAISTGLADTLVETQYF

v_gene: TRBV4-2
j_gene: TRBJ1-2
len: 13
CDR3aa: CASSQVGNYGYTF

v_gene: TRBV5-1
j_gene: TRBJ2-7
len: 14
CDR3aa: CASSTGTANRTRYF

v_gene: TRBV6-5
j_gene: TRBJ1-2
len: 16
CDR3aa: CASSYGVHPSLYGYTF

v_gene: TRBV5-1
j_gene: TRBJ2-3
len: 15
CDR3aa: CASSGGGLGADTQYF

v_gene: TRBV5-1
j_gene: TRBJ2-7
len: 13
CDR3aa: CASSFGPNYEQYF

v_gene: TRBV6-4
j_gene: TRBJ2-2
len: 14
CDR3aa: CASKTSGDTGELFF

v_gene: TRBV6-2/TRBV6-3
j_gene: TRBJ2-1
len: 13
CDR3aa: CASSENGGDEQFF

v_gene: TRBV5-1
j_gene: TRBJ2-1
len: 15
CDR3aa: CASSLIRGGLNEQFF

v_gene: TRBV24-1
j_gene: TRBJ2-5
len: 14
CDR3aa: CATSDPQGRETQYF

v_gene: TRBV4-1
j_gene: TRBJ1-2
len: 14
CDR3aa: CASSQDRGSYGYTF

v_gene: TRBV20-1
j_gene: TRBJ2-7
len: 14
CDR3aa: CSALRTPSSYEQYF

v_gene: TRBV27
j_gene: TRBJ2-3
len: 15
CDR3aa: CASSLSSGRTDTQYF

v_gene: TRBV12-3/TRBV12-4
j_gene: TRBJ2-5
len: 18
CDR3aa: CASSLALTWDQGSETQYF

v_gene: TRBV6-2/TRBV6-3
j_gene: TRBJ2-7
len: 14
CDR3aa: CASSRGGLAYEQYF

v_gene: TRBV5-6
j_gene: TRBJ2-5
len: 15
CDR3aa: CASSPAPTRQETQYF

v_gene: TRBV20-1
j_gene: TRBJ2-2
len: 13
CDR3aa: CSAIDPLTGELFF

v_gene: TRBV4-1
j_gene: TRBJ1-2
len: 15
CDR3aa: CASSHRGRTDSGYTF

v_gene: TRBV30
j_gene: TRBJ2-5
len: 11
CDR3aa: CAWRAPRTQYF

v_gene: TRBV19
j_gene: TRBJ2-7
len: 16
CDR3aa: CASSSGGSDSPYEQYF

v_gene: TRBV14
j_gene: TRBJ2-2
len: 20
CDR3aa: CASSQEDWFGGRGNTGELFF

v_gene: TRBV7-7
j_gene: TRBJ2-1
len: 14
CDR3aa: CASSLASRDNEQFF

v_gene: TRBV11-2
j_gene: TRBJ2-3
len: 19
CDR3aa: CASSLVRDERDSSTDTQYF

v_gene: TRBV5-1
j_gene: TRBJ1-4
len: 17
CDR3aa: CASSLYDRVATNEKLFF

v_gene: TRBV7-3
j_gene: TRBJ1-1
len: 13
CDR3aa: CASSLGGWEEAFF

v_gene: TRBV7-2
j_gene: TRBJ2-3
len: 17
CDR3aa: CASSLAGLAGGTDTQYF